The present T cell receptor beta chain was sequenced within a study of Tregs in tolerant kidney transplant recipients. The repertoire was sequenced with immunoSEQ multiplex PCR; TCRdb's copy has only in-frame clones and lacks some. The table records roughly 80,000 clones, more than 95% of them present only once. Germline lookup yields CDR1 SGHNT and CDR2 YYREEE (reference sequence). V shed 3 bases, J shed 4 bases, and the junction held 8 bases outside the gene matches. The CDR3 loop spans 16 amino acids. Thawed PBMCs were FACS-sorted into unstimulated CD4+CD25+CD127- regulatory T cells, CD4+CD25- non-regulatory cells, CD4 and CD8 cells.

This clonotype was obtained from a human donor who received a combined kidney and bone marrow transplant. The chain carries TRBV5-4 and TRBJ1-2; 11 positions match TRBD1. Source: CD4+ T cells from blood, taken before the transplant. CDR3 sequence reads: CASSSRDRGFSYGYTF. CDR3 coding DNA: TGTGCCAGCAGCTCCCGGGACAGGGGGTTTAGCTATGGCTACACCTTC.